Below, 25 T cell receptor beta chains from the same sample are listed, as sequenced in a study of T cell responses to AZD1222 COVID-19 vaccine. Assay: immunoSEQ multiplex PCR; the TCRdb copy retains only in-frame clones and omits some. The data show fewer than 200,000 clones, with 87% seen just once and 0.85% to 1.2% held by the top ten. This specimen consisted of peripheral blood, obtained 28 days after the second AZD1222 dose. Source of these receptors: an adult who received the AZD1222 COVID-19 vaccine.

The CDR3 nucleotides read TGCGCCAGCAGCCAAGGGGGACTAGCGGTTAGGGAGCAGTTCTTC. Protein sequence: CASSQGGLAVREQFF. The chain carries TRBV4-3 and TRBJ2-1, with TRBD2 matching 11 bases. Germline CDR1 and CDR2: LGHNA and YSLEER. This CDR3 region has 15 residues. Germline trimming cut 1 base from V and 10 bases from J; bases unmatched to any gene: 6.

The chain is built from TRBV4-2 and TRBJ2-5; D is unclear. Per germline, CDR1 LGHNA and CDR2 YNFKEQ. V dropped 0 bases and J dropped 2 bases, with 13 bases sitting between them. The CDR3 is 16 amino acids. Here the CDR3 reads CASSQDSPDEQETQYF. The CDR3, as DNA: TGTGCCAGCAGCCAAGACTCCCCGGACGAGCAAGAGACCCAGTACTTC.

The V and J genes are TRBV6-6 and TRBJ1-5; weak D call: TRBD1 (6 bases). Germline CDR1 MNHNY, CDR2 SVGAGI (reference sequence). V shed 7 bases and J shed 2 bases, with 15 bases lying between them. The CDR3 contains 15 residues. The DNA of the CDR3 is TGTGCCAGCAACAACTGGGGGGCTGGCAATCAGCCCCAGCATTTT. It yields the protein CASNNWGAGNQPQHF.

The chain is built from TRBV2 and TRBJ1-5; 9 bases match TRBD1. The germline V gene encodes CDR1 SNHLY and CDR2 FYNNEI. This CDR3 is 16 amino acids long. V was clipped by 2 bases and J by 2 bases; unmatched bases: 4. The CDR3: CASSETGGVRNQPQHF. The CDR3 nucleotides read TGTGCCAGCAGTGAAACAGGGGGCGTTCGCAATCAGCCCCAGCATTTT.

The chain employs TRBV2 and TRBJ2-2; D is unclear. Germline lookup yields CDR1 SNHLY and CDR2 FYNNEI. V was shortened by 7 bases and J by 0 bases, with 12 bases between the two germline ends. The CDR3 spans 15 residues. CDR3 sequence reads: CASTNSLANTGELFF. The CDR3 bases are TGTGCCAGCACAAACAGCCTCGCGAACACCGGGGAGCTGTTTTTT.

The gene calls are TRBV6-1 and TRBJ1-2; 8 bases are a match to TRBD1. Germline V gene lookup returns CDR1 MNHNS and CDR2 SASEGT. The V and J ends lost 1 base and 4 bases, in that order; junction bases with no gene match: 5. The CDR3 sequence is 15 residues long. CDR3 protein: CASSEGPGGFYGYTF. For the CDR3, the DNA is TGTGCCAGCAGTGAAGGGCCAGGGGGCTTCTATGGCTACACCTTC.

This clone was picked up one time. The chain employs TRBV13 and TRBJ1-3, with D unclear. Germline CDR1 reads PRHDT; CDR2 reads FYEKMQ (reference sequence). V was cut by 5 bases and J by 0 bases, with 11 bases left in between. The CDR3 is made up of 15 amino acids. The CDR3 nucleotides are TGTGCCAGCAGCCCGCTGGGGTCCTCTGGAAACACCATATATTTT. Protein: CASSPLGSSGNTIYF.

Here the CDR3 reads CASSLVGLEFF. The DNA of the CDR3 is TGTGCCAGCAGCCTCGTGGGGTTGGAGTTCTTC. The chain is built from TRBV5-6 and TRBJ2-1; D remains ambiguous. The CDR3 spans 11 residues. V gave up 4 bases and J gave up 14 bases, with 13 bases separating them. From germline, CDR1 is SGHDT and CDR2 YYEEEE.

V and J are TRBV6-2 or TRBV6-3 and TRBJ2-1; D unclear. With 0 bases removed from V and 9 bases from J, the gap between germline ends came to 12 bases. The CDR3 covers 14 residues. Germline CDR1 is MNHEY and CDR2 is SVGEGT. CDR3 DNA sequence: TGTGCCAGCAGTTACTCTGGAAACCTCGGTGAGCAGTTCTTC. Protein product: CASSYSGNLGEQFF.

The J gene is TRBJ1-2, the V gene TRBV7-2, with D tentatively TRBD1 (5 bases). V was pared by 1 base and J by 3 bases, with 12 bases between. The CDR3 totals 15 residues. The germline CDR1 and CDR2 sequences are SGHTA and FQGNSA. CDR3 in amino acids: CASSLVSREDYGYTF. CDR3 coding DNA: TGTGCCAGCAGCTTAGTCAGCAGGGAGGACTATGGCTACACCTTC. Drawing the rest from reference TRBV7-2 and TRBJ1-2, the complete variable domain is GAGVSQSPSNKVTEKGKDVELRCDPISGHTALYWYRQSLGQGLEFLIYFQGNSAPDKSGLPSDRFSAERTGGSVSTLTIQRTQQEDSAVYLCASSLVSREDYGYTFGSGTRLTVV.

The chain combines TRBV27 with TRBJ2-7; TRBD1 might be the D (6 bases). V was trimmed by 3 bases and J by 2 bases, leaving 14 bases between them. CDR1 MNHEY and CDR2 SMNVEV come from the germline V gene (reference sequence). This CDR3 comprises 15 residues. In nucleotides, the CDR3 is TGTGCCAGCAGTTTGGCTCCGGGACACCCCTACGAGCAGTACTTC. Its protein product is CASSLAPGHPYEQYF.

The chain couples TRBV19 to TRBJ2-5, with 8 bases aligning to TRBD2. CDR3 length equals 13 residues. After removal of 5 bases from V and 2 bases from J, the junction contained 1 base not matched to a gene. The germline gives CDR1 LNHDA, CDR2 SQIVND (reference sequence). The CDR3 region is CASSGLAQETQYF. The CDR3 DNA reads as TGTGCCAGTAGTGGACTAGCTCAAGAGACCCAGTACTTC.

The chain is built from TRBV12-3 or TRBV12-4 and TRBJ2-2; D could derive from TRBD1 or TRBD2 (5 bases each). V was pared by 5 bases and J by 17 bases, with 15 bases between. This CDR3 spans 11 amino acids. CDR3 nucleotide sequence: TGTGCCAGCAGTGTTCTGGGGGAACGATTTTTT. It codes for CASSVLGERFF.

The chain recombines TRBV5-6 with TRBJ1-2, with 7 bases aligning to TRBD1. Per germline, CDR1 SGHDT and CDR2 YYEEEE. The ends lost 4 bases at V and 1 base at J; junction bases unmatched: 10. The CDR3 has 16 amino acids. CDR3 coding DNA: TGTGCCAGCAGCCCCGACCTGGGACAGAGTAACTATGGCTACACCTTC. Translated: CASSPDLGQSNYGYTF.

The V and J genes are TRBV12-3 or TRBV12-4 and TRBJ2-1; D call uncertain. V was cut by 8 bases and J by 5 bases, with 10 bases left in between. The CDR3 runs 12 residues. In nucleotides, the CDR3 is TGTGCCAGCCGTATATCCGACAATGAGCAGTTCTTC. This encodes CASRISDNEQFF.

The rearrangement links TRBV7-2 to TRBJ1-5, with TRBD1 matching over 9 bases. J was trimmed by 5 bases and V by 4 bases; bases with no gene match: 6. The V gene's germline CDR1 is SGHTA and CDR2 FQGNSA. CDR3 length: 15 residues. The DNA of the CDR3 is TGTGCCAGCAGCTCAGGACAGGGGATTTATCAGCCCCAGCATTTT. It specifies CASSSGQGIYQPQHF.

This rearrangement joins TRBV14 to TRBJ1-6; D remains unclear. Germline assignment: CDR1 SGHDN and CDR2 FVKESK. V shed 4 bases and J shed 3 bases, with 10 bases lying between them. The CDR3 length is 15 residues. The CDR3 nucleotides are TGTGCCAGCAGCCCTGGAGGAGTCTATAATTCACCCCTCCACTTT. Protein product: CASSPGGVYNSPLHF.

The chain has TRBV7-8 and TRBJ2-1; 9 bases fit TRBD2. In germline, CDR1 is SGHVS, CDR2 FQNEAQ. The V segment lost 1 base and the J segment 0 bases; nucleotides outside the gene matches: 4. The CDR3 has 17 amino acids. CDR3 region: CASSLEVAGDSYNEQFF. Written as DNA, the CDR3 is TGTGCCAGCAGCTTAGAAGTAGCGGGGGACTCCTACAATGAGCAGTTCTTC.

J is TRBJ2-3 and V is TRBV7-2; TRBD2 matches 8 bases. Germline lookup yields CDR1 SGHTA and CDR2 FQGNSA. V trimming: 1 base; J trimming: 2 bases; junction bases outside the gene matches: 14. The CDR3 sequence is 19 residues long. CDR3 amino acids: CASSLVPHPGLDPTDTQYF. CDR3 DNA sequence: TGTGCCAGCAGCTTAGTTCCCCATCCGGGACTAGACCCCACAGATACGCAGTATTTT.

The chain carries TRBV7-2 and TRBJ2-3; D ambiguous. This CDR3 has 15 residues. The germline V and J ends were trimmed by 0 bases and 1 base, with 8 bases remaining between them. Germline CDR1 reads SGHTA; CDR2 reads FQGNSA. CDR3 DNA: TGTGCCAGCAGCTTAGCGTCCCCAGGCACAGATACGCAGTATTTT. It translates to CASSLASPGTDTQYF.

The gene calls are TRBV6-2 or TRBV6-3 and TRBJ1-5; D gene unclear. CDR1 is MNHEY, CDR2 SVGEGT, per germline. The CDR3 consists of 17 residues. Trimming took off 0 bases at V and 1 base at J, with 13 bases between the two ends. The CDR3 sequence is CASSYSYSSVSNQPQHF. The CDR3 region has the DNA TGTGCCAGCAGTTACTCTTATTCGTCGGTGAGCAATCAGCCCCAGCATTTT.

This rearrangement joins TRBV2 to TRBJ1-2, with D perhaps TRBD1 (6 bases). The CDR3 runs to 12 residues. Trimming removed 5 bases at V and 8 bases at J, with 12 bases between. Germline loops: CDR1 SNHLY, CDR2 FYNNEI. CDR3 sequence reads: CASSRGGEGYTF. The DNA for the CDR3 is TGTGCCAGCAGTAGGGGGGGCGAGGGCTACACCTTC.

This chain connects TRBV7-9 to TRBJ2-1; the D gene is possibly TRBD2 (5 bases). Trimming removed 5 bases at V and 3 bases at J, with 14 bases between. CDR1 and CDR2 (germline): SEHNR, FQNEAQ (reference sequence). This CDR3 has 15 residues. The CDR3 sequence: CASSPPGVNYNEQFF. In nucleotides, the CDR3 is TGTGCCAGCAGCCCCCCCGGGGTGAACTACAATGAGCAGTTCTTC.

This sequence joins TRBV6-4 and TRBJ2-2; D is undetermined. V gave up 4 bases and J gave up 0 bases, with 6 bases separating them. The CDR3 covers 14 residues. Per the germline V gene, CDR1 is MRHNA and CDR2 is SNTAGT. This CDR3 reads CASSAGPNTGELFF. The DNA of the CDR3 is TGTGCCAGCAGTGCTGGGCCGAACACCGGGGAGCTGTTTTTT.

The chain employs TRBV7-9 and TRBJ2-3; D remains unclear. Trimming took 1 base from V and 1 from J, leaving 6 bases between them. CDR3 length: 14 residues. Germline V gene lookup returns CDR1 SEHNR and CDR2 FQNEAQ (reference sequence). The CDR3 bases are TGTGCCAGCAGCTTAGACGCGGGCACAGATACGCAGTATTTT. Its protein product is CASSLDAGTDTQYF.